These 27 T cell receptor beta chains were all obtained from the same sample, sequenced in a study of regulatory T cells in long-lasting Graves disease (dated by TCRdb to the early 2020s). Libraries came from multiplex PCR. TCRdb records Illumina HiSeq 4000 as the sequencer. To build TCR beta libraries, CDR3 regions were amplified by Arm-PCR using iRepertoire HTBI primers. The raw public reads went through TCRdb reprocessing: fastp at Q25, MiXCR clone calling, in-frame beta chains kept. Rows with a matching CDR3 protein are joined into one entry that keeps the most common DNA and genes. Here the sample has 400,000 to 500,000 distinct CDR3 sequences; 16% occur a single time. The leading ten clones occupy less than 30% of the sample. The sample's time point label, decoded: newly diagnosed GD, antithyroid drugs for less than 3 months. RNA was extracted from PBMCs in TRIzol for both TCR sequencing and RNA sequencing.

The sample was also linked to a second study, of T cells in Graves' hyperthyroidism and ophthalmopathy.

Sequences were derived from peripheral blood mononuclear cells (PBMCs), sampled at new diagnosis, from a patient treated with antithyroid drugs. The source is a woman younger than 30 with Graves disease. Donor details come from another sample of the same person, matched by shared clones.

This rearrangement joins TRBV24-1 to TRBJ2-3, with 8 bases identical to TRBD1. The V and J ends lost 3 bases and 1 base, in that order; junction bases with no gene match: 5. This CDR3 is built from 16 residues. Germline loops: CDR1 KGHDR, CDR2 SFDVKD. In nucleotides, the CDR3 is TGTGCCACCAGTGATCCCGAGACAGGGGGCACAGATACGCAGTATTTT. Protein: CATSDPETGGTDTQYF.

This clonotype has more than one count but fewer than ten. V and J are TRBV9 and TRBJ2-2; D could derive from TRBD1 or TRBD2 (5 bases each). There are 17 residues in the CDR3. The V end lost 3 bases, the J end lost 4 bases, and 19 bases lay between the germline ends. Germline values: CDR1 SGDLS, CDR2 YYNGEE. DNA of the CDR3: TGTGCCAGCAGCGACCTGCTAGCAGCCGGGGCCACCGGGGAGCTGTTTTTT. This encodes CASSDLLAAGATGELFF.

This chain links TRBV4-1 with TRBJ2-1; TRBD1 is a possible D gene (6 bases). Germline CDR1 and CDR2: MGHRA and YSYEKL. This CDR3 is built from 15 residues. V was shortened by 0 bases and J by 4 bases, with 10 bases between the two germline ends. The CDR3 nucleotides are TGCGCCAGCAGCCAAGAGGGGACAACGTACAATGAGCAGTTCTTC. Protein product: CASSQEGTTYNEQFF.

The CDR3 loop is CASSYSNHAGDTQYF. The CDR3 coding sequence is TGTGCCAGCAGTTACTCGAATCACGCCGGAGATACGCAGTATTTT. The chain has TRBV6-9 and TRBJ2-3; D gene uncertain. V was shortened by 3 bases and J by 5 bases, with 15 bases between the two germline ends. Per the germline V gene, CDR1 is MNHGY and CDR2 is SVAAGI. The CDR3 is made up of 15 amino acids.

This clonotype has a count of ten or more. This sequence joins TRBV28 and TRBJ2-3; 8 nucleotides align to TRBD2. V lost 7 bases to trimming and J lost 4 bases; unmatched junction nucleotides: 10. Germline V CDR1 and CDR2: MDHEN, SYDVKM. The CDR3 is 15 residues long. CDR3 sequence: CASTLPGTRSDTQYF. The CDR3 DNA sequence: TGTGCCAGCACTCTTCCGGGGACTAGATCAGATACGCAGTATTTT.

This clonotype was recorded a few times. V and J are TRBV13 and TRBJ2-1; D is uncertain. The CDR3 has 16 amino acids. Trimming pared 1 base from V and 0 bases from J, leaving 10 bases between. Per germline, CDR1 PRHDT and CDR2 FYEKMQ (reference sequence). The CDR3 loop reads CASSLVAVSSYNEQFF. CDR3 bases: TGTGCCAGCAGCTTAGTGGCGGTGAGCTCCTACAATGAGCAGTTCTTC.

This clonotype was seen at least ten times. The rearrangement uses TRBV6-2 or TRBV6-3 and TRBJ1-1; 10 nucleotides align to TRBD1. V shed 2 bases and J 7 bases; nucleotides not matched to a gene: 4. This CDR3 spans 14 amino acids. Per the germline V gene, CDR1 is MNHEY and CDR2 is SVGEGT. In nucleotides, the CDR3 is TGTGCCAGCAGTTACGGGACAGGGGCTTTTGAAGCTTTCTTT. This encodes CASSYGTGAFEAFF.

The chain has TRBV5-4 and TRBJ2-2; D uncertain. The CDR3 extends over 14 amino acids. The ends were cut back, 0 bases at V and 6 bases at J, with 9 bases in the middle. Germline CDR1 SGHNT, CDR2 YYREEE (reference sequence). The CDR3 nucleotides read TGTGCCAGCAGCTTGGGGCTAGTAGCCGGGGAGCTGTTTTTT. Translating gives CASSLGLVAGELFF.

This clonotype has more than one count but fewer than ten. This chain links TRBV19 with TRBJ2-3, with D perhaps matching TRBD1 (6 bases). With 9 bases removed from V and 1 base from J, the gap between germline ends came to 14 bases. The CDR3 contains 14 residues. CDR1 is LNHDA and CDR2 is SQIVND in the germline V gene (reference sequence). This chain's CDR3 is CASQQQGRTDTQYF. CDR3 nucleotide sequence: TGTGCCAGCCAACAACAGGGCCGCACAGATACGCAGTATTTT. Full variable domain (outside the CDR3, taken from reference TRBV19 and TRBJ2-3): DGGITQSPKYLFRKEGQNVTLSCEQNLNHDAMYWYRQDPGQGLRLIYYSQIVNDFQKGDIAEGYSVSREKKESFPLTVTSAQKNPTAFYLCASQQQGRTDTQYFGPGTRLTVL.

This clonotype was observed many times. The V call is TRBV7-2, the J call TRBJ2-3; 7 bases match TRBD2. The CDR3 is made up of 16 amino acids. Germline CDR1 is SGHTA and CDR2 is FQGNSA. V lost 1 base and J lost 1; bases outside the gene matches: 5. CDR3 nucleotides: TGTGCCAGCAGCTTAGGCGGGAGTCTCGGCACAGATACGCAGTATTTT. Translation: CASSLGGSLGTDTQYF.

This clonotype was detected only a few times. The chain links TRBV7-9 to TRBJ2-6, with TRBD1 matching 9 bases. The V and J ends lost 2 bases and 2 bases, in that order; junction bases with no gene match: 4. Germline loops: CDR1 SEHNR, CDR2 FQNEAQ (reference sequence). There are 17 residues in the CDR3. DNA of the CDR3: TGTGCCAGCAGCTTAACAACAGGGGGCGCTGGGGCCAACGTCCTGACTTTC. Protein sequence: CASSLTTGGAGANVLTF.

This clonotype has more than one count but fewer than ten. The rearrangement joins TRBV10-3 to TRBJ1-5, with no clear D. CDR3 length equals 15 residues. CDR1 is ENHRY and CDR2 is SYGVKD in the germline V gene. Trimming shortened V by 6 bases and J by 0 bases, and 12 bases separated the two germline ends. CDR3 sequence: CAIRPGVNSNQPQHF. In DNA form, the CDR3 reads TGTGCCATCAGACCGGGAGTTAATAGCAATCAGCCCCAGCATTTT.

This clonotype was recorded at least ten times. The J gene is TRBJ2-7, the V gene TRBV7-8; perhaps TRBD1 as D (6 bases). CDR3 size: 15 residues. Germline V gene sequence: CDR1 SGHVS, CDR2 FQNEAQ. V lost 3 bases and J lost 2, with 14 bases in between. The CDR3 DNA reads as TGTGCCAGCAGCTTCCGGGACACAGGTCCCTACGAGCAGTACTTC. This translates into CASSFRDTGPYEQYF.

This clonotype was seen repeatedly, ten times or more. This chain uses TRBV28 with TRBJ2-7, with D possibly called TRBD1 or TRBD2 (7 bases each). In germline, CDR1 is MDHEN, CDR2 SYDVKM. The CDR3 has 16 amino acids. V was cut by 7 bases and J by 2 bases, with 21 bases left in between. The CDR3 loop is CASTTQGGGIPYEQYF. DNA of the CDR3: TGTGCCAGCACCACCCAGGGGGGGGGTATCCCCTACGAGCAGTACTTC.

This clonotype was seen repeatedly, ten times or more. The V call is TRBV5-1, the J call TRBJ2-7; 8 bases are shared with TRBD2. The CDR3 covers 15 residues. Germline V gene data show CDR1 as SGHRS and CDR2 as YFSETQ. The V and J ends lost 4 bases and 4 bases, in that order; junction bases with no gene match: 10. As DNA, the CDR3 is TGCGCCAGCAGCCCCGGACTAGCCGTCGAATACGAGCAGTACTTC. It is translated as CASSPGLAVEYEQYF.

This sequence joins TRBV7-9 and TRBJ2-4; possible D gene TRBD1, 5 bases. The CDR3 has 15 residues. The V end was cut by 5 bases, the J end by 3 bases, with 14 bases between. Germline V gene sequence: CDR1 SEHNR, CDR2 FQNEAQ (reference sequence). CDR3 protein: CASSVSGIVKNIQYF. CDR3 in DNA: TGTGCCAGCAGCGTATCAGGGATTGTCAAAAACATTCAGTACTTC.

This clonotype was seen repeatedly, ten times or more. This chain uses TRBV12-3 or TRBV12-4 with TRBJ2-1; D possibly uses TRBD1 or TRBD2 (5 bases each). The CDR3 spans 14 residues. V lost 4 bases, J lost 4 bases, and 11 bases lay in between. The CDR3 nucleotides read TGTGCCAGCAGTTCCGGGGACCTTTACAATGAGCAGTTCTTC. This encodes CASSSGDLYNEQFF.

This clonotype was counted only a few times. The V gene is TRBV6-2 or TRBV6-3, the J gene TRBJ1-1; D may be TRBD1 (6 bases). V was trimmed by 4 bases and J by 0 bases, leaving 15 bases between them. CDR3 length: 16 residues. Germline V CDR1 and CDR2: MNHEY, SVGEGT. CDR3 in DNA: TGTGCCAGCAGTTGGGGGGCTGACAGATTGAACACTGAAGCTTTCTTT. Its protein product is CASSWGADRLNTEAFF.

This clonotype showed up just a few times. This chain links TRBV14 with TRBJ1-1; 7 nucleotides match TRBD1. V shed 4 bases, J shed 4 bases, and the junction held 9 bases outside the gene matches. This CDR3 region has 15 residues. Germline CDR1 SGHDN, CDR2 FVKESK. In nucleotides, the CDR3 is TGTGCCAGCAGCCTGCGGACAGGCTGGAGCACTGAAGCTTTCTTT. Protein product: CASSLRTGWSTEAFF.

This clonotype was detected ten times or more. The V gene is TRBV6-1, the J gene TRBJ2-1; 12 positions match TRBD2. The CDR3 contains 14 residues. The trim removed 6 bases at V and 8 bases at J, leaving 5 bases unmatched. Germline values: CDR1 MNHNS, CDR2 SASEGT. The CDR3 region is CASRPSGRAHEQFF. The CDR3, as DNA: TGTGCCAGCAGACCTAGCGGGAGGGCGCATGAGCAGTTCTTC.

The chain is built from TRBV9 and TRBJ2-1; 7 nucleotides agree with TRBD2. Per germline, CDR1 SGDLS and CDR2 YYNGEE. This CDR3 spans 14 amino acids. With 4 bases clipped from V and 5 bases from J, the junction kept 6 bases outside the gene matches. The CDR3 DNA reads TGTGCCAGCAGCCTGGGGGGGAGGGACAATGAGCAGTTCTTC. Translated, it gives CASSLGGRDNEQFF.

This clonotype came up many times. V gene TRBV10-3 combines with J gene TRBJ1-4; 10 nucleotides match TRBD1. Germline CDR1 is ENHRY and CDR2 is SYGVKD. The CDR3 consists of 14 residues. Trimming cost V 6 bases and J 6 bases; bases outside gene matches: 4. CDR3 coding DNA: TGTGCCATCAGAGCCGGGACAGGGGATGAAAAACTGTTTTTT. It translates to CAIRAGTGDEKLFF.

This clonotype was observed at least ten times. This sequence joins TRBV30 and TRBJ2-7, with 8 positions matching TRBD1. CDR1 and CDR2 (germline): GTSNPN, SVGIG (reference sequence). CDR3 size: 13 residues. V was pared by 5 bases and J by 3 bases, with 6 bases of the junction left unmatched. CDR3 sequence reads: CAWHRGVSYEQYF. The CDR3 region has the DNA TGTGCCTGGCACAGGGGGGTGAGCTACGAGCAGTACTTC.

In regard to this clonotype: A much larger clone lies one base from this, so it may be a read error. This chain links TRBV28 with TRBJ2-7; D is possibly TRBD1 (6 bases). Germline V gene lookup returns CDR1 MDHEN and CDR2 SYDVKM. The CDR3 contains 15 residues. The V end was cut by 6 bases, the J end by 7 bases, with 22 bases between. The DNA for the CDR3 is TGTGCCAGCAGACCTGACAGGACACCCTACAATGAGCAGTACTTC. The encoded protein is CASRPDRTPYNEQYF.

This clonotype was counted many times. This chain joins TRBV6-2 or TRBV6-3 and TRBJ2-5; 9 nucleotides match TRBD2. CDR3 size: 16 residues. Germline values: CDR1 MNHEY, CDR2 SVGEGT. Losses at the gene ends were 7 bases for V and 4 bases for J; bases not matched to a gene: 13. The CDR3 sequence: CASIPTSGRFRETQYF. The CDR3 DNA reads as TGTGCCAGCATCCCGACTAGCGGACGTTTTAGAGAGACCCAGTACTTC.

In this sample, this clonotype turned up many times. The J gene is TRBJ2-5, the V gene TRBV6-5, with TRBD2 as a possible D gene (5 bases). The CDR3 extends over 15 amino acids. Germline V gives CDR1 MNHEY, CDR2 SVGAGI. The ends were cut back, 2 bases at V and 5 bases at J, with 15 bases in the middle. The CDR3 region has the DNA TGTGCCAGCAGTTACCTTCGGGGAGTTTCTGAGACCCAGTACTTC. It is translated as CASSYLRGVSETQYF.

This clonotype was recorded at least ten times. This chain links TRBV11-1 with TRBJ2-1, with TRBD1 as a possible D gene (7 bases). V dropped 7 bases and J dropped 8 bases, with 30 bases sitting between them. The CDR3 sequence is 18 residues long. Germline CDR1 SGHAT, CDR2 FQDESV (reference sequence). CDR3 DNA: TGTGCCAGCAAGGCGTCCCGGACAGGAGGGAGTGTAGGGCATGAGCAGTTCTTC. Its protein is CASKASRTGGSVGHEQFF.